This T cell receptor (beta chain) originates from a study of cytomegalovirus exposure and HLA in healthy donors. Study-wide points: Presence/absence analyses supposed approximately even sequencing depth among donors. Listed as cytomegalovirus-associated were more than 150 TCR beta chains.

Comment on this clone: What it recognizes is unknown.

The CDR3 covers 15 residues. V trimming: 6 bases; J trimming: 6 bases; junction bases outside the gene matches: 12. Germline V CDR1 and CDR2: SQVTM, ANQGSEA. The primer mix had 60 Vbeta and 13 Jbeta primers. Here immunoSEQ multiplex PCR was the method, and the copy in TCRdb shows in-frame clones only, minus some. The sample records about 79,000 clones, 70% to 85% being singletons. This receptor was obtained from a man aged 35 to 55 in good health and CMV-seropositive. The specimen sequenced was PBMCs. The gene calls are TRBV29-1 and TRBJ2-2, with 8 bases lining up with TRBD2. This CDR3 reads CSVGQRLAGSGELFF. In nucleotides, the CDR3 is TGCAGCGTAGGCCAGAGGCTAGCGGGTTCCGGGGAGCTGTTTTTT.